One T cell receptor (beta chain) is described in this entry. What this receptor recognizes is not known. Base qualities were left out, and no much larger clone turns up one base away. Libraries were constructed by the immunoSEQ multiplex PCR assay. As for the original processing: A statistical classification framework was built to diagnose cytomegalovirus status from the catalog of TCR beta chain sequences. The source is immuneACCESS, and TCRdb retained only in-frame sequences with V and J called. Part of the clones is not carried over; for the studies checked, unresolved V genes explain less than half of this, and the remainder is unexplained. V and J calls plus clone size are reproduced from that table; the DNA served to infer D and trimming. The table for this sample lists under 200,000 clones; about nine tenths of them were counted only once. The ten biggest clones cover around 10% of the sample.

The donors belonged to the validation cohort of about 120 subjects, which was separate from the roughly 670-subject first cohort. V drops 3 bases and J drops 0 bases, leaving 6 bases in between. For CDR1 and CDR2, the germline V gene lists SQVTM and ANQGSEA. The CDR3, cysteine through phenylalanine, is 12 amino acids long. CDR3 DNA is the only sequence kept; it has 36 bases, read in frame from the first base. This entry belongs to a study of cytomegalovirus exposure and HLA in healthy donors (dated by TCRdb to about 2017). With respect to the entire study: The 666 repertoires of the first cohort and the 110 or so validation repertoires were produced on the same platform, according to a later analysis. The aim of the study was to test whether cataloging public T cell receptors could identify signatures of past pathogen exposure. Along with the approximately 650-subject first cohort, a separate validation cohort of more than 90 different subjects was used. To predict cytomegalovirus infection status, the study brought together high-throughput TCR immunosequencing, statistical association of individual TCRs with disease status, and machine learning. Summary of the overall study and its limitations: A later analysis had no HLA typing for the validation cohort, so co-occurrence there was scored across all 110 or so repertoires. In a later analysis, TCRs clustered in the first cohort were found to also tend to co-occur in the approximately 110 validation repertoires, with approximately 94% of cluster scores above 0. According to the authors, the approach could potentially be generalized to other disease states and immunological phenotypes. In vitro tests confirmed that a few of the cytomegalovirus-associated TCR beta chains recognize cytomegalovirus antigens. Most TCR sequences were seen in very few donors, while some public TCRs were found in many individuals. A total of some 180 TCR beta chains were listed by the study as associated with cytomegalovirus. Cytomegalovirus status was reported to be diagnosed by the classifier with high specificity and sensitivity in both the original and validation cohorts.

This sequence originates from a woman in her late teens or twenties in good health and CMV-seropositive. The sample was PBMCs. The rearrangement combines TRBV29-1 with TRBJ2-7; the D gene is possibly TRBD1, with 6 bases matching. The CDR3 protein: CSVEGASYEQYF. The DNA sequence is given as TGCAGCGTTGAGGGGGCCTCCTACGAGCAGTACTTC.